One and the same sample provided the 10 T cell receptor beta chains below, sequenced in a study of blood T cell repertoires in COVID-19. Sequenced by immunoSEQ multiplex PCR; TCRdb stores in-frame clones only, minus some. The sample consists of about 210,000 clones, 85% of them appearing once. The source material was peripheral blood. These receptors all come from an older woman with COVID-19, enrolled during active disease.

The sample holds a few counts of this clone. V usage is TRBV4-1 and J usage is TRBJ2-7; 12 bases match TRBD2. The CDR3 extends over 17 amino acids. In germline, CDR1 is MGHRA, CDR2 YSYEKL. The V and J ends lost 2 bases and 1 base, in that order; junction bases with no gene match: 6. The CDR3 nucleotides read TGCGCCAGCAGCCAACCCTCCCTAGCGGGAGGGTCCTACGAGCAGTACTTC. It is translated as CASSQPSLAGGSYEQYF.

The V gene is TRBV5-1, the J gene TRBJ2-7; D remains unclear. The CDR3 contains 14 residues. The V end lost 0 bases, the J end lost 6 bases, and 13 bases lay between the germline ends. Germline CDR1 and CDR2: SGHRS and YFSETQ. CDR3 sequence reads: CASSLDWALSEQYF. CDR3 nucleotide sequence: TGCGCCAGCAGCTTGGACTGGGCTCTCTCCGAGCAGTACTTC.

This clone is a singleton in its sample. V and J are TRBV30 and TRBJ2-7; TRBD2 matches 7 bases. Looked up from germline, CDR1 is GTSNPN and CDR2 is SVGIG (reference sequence). This CDR3 has 12 residues. Germline trimming cut 2 bases from V and 5 bases from J; bases unmatched to any gene: 3. CDR3 protein: CAWSWEGDEQYF. The DNA for the CDR3 is TGTGCCTGGAGTTGGGAGGGAGACGAGCAGTACTTC.

The rearrangement joins TRBV7-2 to TRBJ2-1; TRBD2 matches at 9 bases. V trimming: 4 bases; J trimming: 2 bases; junction bases outside the gene matches: 15. Germline values: CDR1 SGHTA, CDR2 FQGNSA. There are 19 residues in the CDR3. Here the CDR3 reads CASSSLLGIAGVTYNEQFF. CDR3 nucleotide sequence: TGTGCCAGCAGCTCCCTACTTGGGATAGCGGGAGTGACCTACAATGAGCAGTTCTTC.

This sequence joins TRBV10-2 and TRBJ2-3; 9 positions agree with TRBD2. The CDR3 sequence is 15 residues long. After removal of 5 bases from V and 6 bases from J, the junction contained 9 bases not matched to a gene. Germline V gene sequence: CDR1 WSHSY, CDR2 SAAADI. This CDR3 reads CASSFSGRGSDTQYF. The CDR3 DNA follows: TGCGCCAGCAGTTTTAGCGGGAGAGGGTCGGATACGCAGTATTTT.

V and J are TRBV25-1 and TRBJ2-3, with a weak D call TRBD2 (7 bases). With 0 bases removed from V and 4 bases from J, the gap between germline ends came to 14 bases. Per the germline V gene, CDR1 is MGHDK and CDR2 is SYGVNS. The CDR3 is made up of 16 amino acids. The CDR3 is CASSEYRGGAADTQYF. The DNA of the CDR3 is TGTGCCAGCAGTGAATATAGGGGGGGCGCGGCAGATACGCAGTATTTT. The variable domain in full, with the rest retrieved from reference TRBV25-1 and TRBJ2-3, is EADIYQTPRYLVIGTGKKITLECSQTMGHDKMYWYQQDPGMELHLIHYSYGVNSTEKGDLSSESTVSRIRTEHFPLTLESARPSHTSQYLCASSEYRGGAADTQYFGPGTRLTVL.

The chain recombines TRBV12-5 with TRBJ1-1; no definite D call. Germline V gene data show CDR1 as LGHNT and CDR2 as FRNRAP. With 7 bases removed from V and 2 bases from J, the gap between germline ends came to 23 bases. The CDR3 covers 17 residues. For the CDR3, the DNA is TGTGCTAGTGCTCTATTTCGGGAATCTGCCCTAAACACTGAAGCTTTCTTT. This codes for CASALFRESALNTEAFF.

The rearrangement uses TRBV5-4 and TRBJ2-5; 9 positions agree with TRBD2. The CDR3 consists of 18 residues. CDR1 is SGHNT and CDR2 is YYREEE in the germline V gene (reference sequence). V was pared by 1 base and J by 2 bases, with 12 bases of the junction left unmatched. CDR3 nucleotides: TGTGCCAGCAGCTTGCCAGGAGTTAGCGGGAGAGTTCAAGAGACCCAGTACTTC. It yields the protein CASSLPGVSGRVQETQYF.

The chain uses TRBV23-1 and TRBJ1-2; possibly TRBD1 for D (6 bases). TRBV23-1 is recorded as an ORF, its role being uncertain. Trimming pared 6 bases from V and 5 bases from J, leaving 22 bases between. The CDR3 sequence is 16 residues long. The CDR3 sequence: CASSPDRRWSQYGYTF. The DNA of the CDR3 is TGCGCCAGCAGCCCAGACAGGAGGTGGTCACAGTATGGCTACACCTTC.

The chain has TRBV7-9 and TRBJ1-6; 8 nucleotides agree with TRBD1. Losses at the gene ends were 0 bases for V and 9 bases for J; bases not matched to a gene: 4. CDR3 size: 15 residues. CDR1 is SEHNR, CDR2 FQNEAQ, per germline (reference sequence). Written as DNA, the CDR3 is TGTGCCAGCAGCTTAGCAGTAACAGGGGGTTCACCCCTCCACTTT. It yields the protein CASSLAVTGGSPLHF.